Listed below are T cell receptor beta chains from one sample, sequenced in a study of T cells expressing NK-cell markers. From its re-call of the 5' RACE reads, TCRdb lists each CDR3 protein once, without DNA. The sample has about 300,000 distinct CDR3 sequences. The sample taken for sequencing was blood T cells: a sorted CD56 or NKG2C T cell subset, CD4+ or CD8+ T cells, or bulk PBMC T cells (not recorded which). Source of these receptors: a woman aged 18-70 years in good health. Each CDR3 is given with its conserved first and last residue.

>TRBV20-1|TRBJ2-7
CSARVAMTVPYEQYF
>TRBV18|TRBJ1-1
CASSPSAGGELTEAFF
>TRBV12-3/TRBV12-4|TRBJ2-1
CASRGGTGGFGNEQFF
>TRBV6-1|TRBJ2-2
CASRAPGLARAGELFF
>TRBV12-5|TRBJ2-1
CASGPPVRGSEQFF
>TRBV13|TRBJ2-7
CASSQLGGSYEQYF
>TRBV3-1|TRBJ2-2
CASSHAGELFF
>TRBV4-3|TRBJ2-3
CASSQERDHHLGGDTQYF
>TRBV20-1|TRBJ1-6
CSARDIGQGGSPLHF
>TRBV5-1|TRBJ2-3
CASSPLSSGGARDTQYF
>TRBV6-2/TRBV6-3|TRBJ2-3
CASSAPSGPSTDTQYF
>TRBV5-6|TRBJ2-3
CASSAGGLAGGKPQYF
>TRBV6-1|TRBJ2-2
CASRPDRAWTGELFF
>TRBV11-2|TRBJ2-3
CASSLVGGLGDTQYF
>TRBV7-8|TRBJ1-1
CASSARGGTEAFF
>TRBV20-1|TRBJ2-3
CSAWDPEGGTDTQYF
>TRBV12-3/TRBV12-4|TRBJ1-1
CASSDRDRGVGEAFF
>TRBV25-1|TRBJ1-1
CASREKQGRTEAFF
>TRBV30|TRBJ2-2
CAWSAPNTGELFF
>TRBV7-9|TRBJ1-1
CASSRQGKATEAFF
>TRBV19|TRBJ2-3
CASSFDRGLTTDTQYF
>TRBV20-1|TRBJ2-1
CSVRGVYNEQFF
>TRBV19|TRBJ2-3
CASSVSGASDTQYF
>TRBV5-5|TRBJ2-3
CASSLTGGTTDTQYF
>TRBV3-1|TRBJ2-5
CASNFRGVETQYF
>TRBV20-1|TRBJ2-7
CSASIPDGYSYEQYF
>TRBV24-1|TRBJ2-3
CATSFREGTDTQYF
>TRBV7-2|TRBJ1-5
CASSLAGQGNQPQHF
>TRBV4-3|TRBJ1-2
CASSQDSGDRGGYTF
>TRBV13|TRBJ2-3
CASSSNSKRNTDTQYF
>TRBV14|TRBJ2-1
CASSLPRVLGARYNEQFF
>TRBV10-1|TRBJ2-5
CASSLGLSGDQETQYF
>TRBV5-1|TRBJ2-1
CASSGVGYPPLF
>TRBV7-9|TRBJ2-7
CASSFAGYEQYF
>TRBV27|TRBJ2-2
CASSVRGTGWSGELFF
>TRBV4-3|TRBJ2-5
CASSRTLAGVGETQYF
>TRBV12-3/TRBV12-4|TRBJ1-2
CASSLGAGGRSGYTF
>TRBV20-1|TRBJ2-3
CSARDRVLLAPSTDTQYF
>TRBV15|TRBJ1-4
CATSRGQGRGNEKLFF
>TRBV29-1|TRBJ1-2
CSVATSVYGYTF
>TRBV20-1|TRBJ2-2
CSARRGLAYPAGELVF